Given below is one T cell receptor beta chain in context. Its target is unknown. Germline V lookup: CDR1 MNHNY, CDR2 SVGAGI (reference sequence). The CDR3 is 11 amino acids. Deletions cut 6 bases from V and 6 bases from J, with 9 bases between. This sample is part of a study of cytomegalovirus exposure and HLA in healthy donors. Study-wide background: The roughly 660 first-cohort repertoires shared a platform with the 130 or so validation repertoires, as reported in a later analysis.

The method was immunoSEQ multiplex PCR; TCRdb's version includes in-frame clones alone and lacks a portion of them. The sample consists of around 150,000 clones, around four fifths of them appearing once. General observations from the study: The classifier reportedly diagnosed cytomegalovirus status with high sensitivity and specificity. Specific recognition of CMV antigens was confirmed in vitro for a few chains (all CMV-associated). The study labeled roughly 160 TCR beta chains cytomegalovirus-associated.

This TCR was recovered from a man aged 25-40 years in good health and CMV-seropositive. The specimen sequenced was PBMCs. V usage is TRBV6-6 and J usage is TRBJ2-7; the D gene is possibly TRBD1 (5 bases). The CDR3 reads CASSRRAEQYF. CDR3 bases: TGTGCCAGCAGCCGCAGGGCCGAGCAGTACTTC.